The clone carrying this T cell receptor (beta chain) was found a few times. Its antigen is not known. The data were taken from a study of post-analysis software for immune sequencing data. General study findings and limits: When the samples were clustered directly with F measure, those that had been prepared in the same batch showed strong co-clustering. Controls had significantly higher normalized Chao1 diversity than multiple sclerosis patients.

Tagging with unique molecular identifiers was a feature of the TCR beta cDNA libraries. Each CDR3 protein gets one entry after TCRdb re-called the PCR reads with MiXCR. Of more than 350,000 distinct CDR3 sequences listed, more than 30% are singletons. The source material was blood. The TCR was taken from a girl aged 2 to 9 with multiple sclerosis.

For the CDR3, the DNA is TGCAGCGCCTTCACAGGGCCCCGGGAGCAGTTCTTC. Its protein is CSAFTGPREQFF. The V call is TRBV29-1, the J call TRBJ2-1; tentatively, D is TRBD1 (6 bases). With 7 bases removed from V and 10 bases from J, the gap between germline ends came to 17 bases. The CDR3 covers 12 residues. The germline V gene encodes CDR1 SQVTM and CDR2 ANQGSEA.